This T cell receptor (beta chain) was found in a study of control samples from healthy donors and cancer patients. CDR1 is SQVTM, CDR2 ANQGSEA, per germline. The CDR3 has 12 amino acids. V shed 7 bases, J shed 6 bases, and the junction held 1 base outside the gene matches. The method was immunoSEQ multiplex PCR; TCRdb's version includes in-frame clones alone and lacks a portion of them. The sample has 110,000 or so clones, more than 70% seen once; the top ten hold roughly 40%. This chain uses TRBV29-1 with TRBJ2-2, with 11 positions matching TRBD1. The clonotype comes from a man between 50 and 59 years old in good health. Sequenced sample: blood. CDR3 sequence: CSGGQGAGELFF. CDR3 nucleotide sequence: TGCAGCGGGGGACAGGGGGCCGGGGAGCTGTTTTTT.